This is a list of T cell receptor beta chains from one sample in a study of T cells in Graves' hyperthyroidism and ophthalmopathy. One entry per CDR3 protein, called by TCRdb with MiXCR from the multiplex PCR reads. The table shows under 350,000 distinct CDR3 sequences, with 20% to 25% occurring only once. The sequenced sample consisted of blood. The receptors stem from a woman in her forties or fifties with Graves' hyperthyroidism. CDR3s include the opening cysteine and the closing phenylalanine or tryptophan. The D gene is left open where the match is weak. Size values are once, few and many counts, or a class for expanded clones, and some rows have none.

D: TRBD1; size: many; J: TRBJ1-4; V: TRBV5-1; CDR3: CASSGGTAQNEKLFF; DNA: TGCGCCAGCAGCGGAGGGACAGCCCAGAATGAAAAACTGTTTTTT
D: .; size: few; J: TRBJ1-2; V: TRBV9; CDR3: CASSVANGMSYGYTF; DNA: TGTGCCAGCAGCGTAGCGAACGGGATGTCCTATGGCTACACCTTC
D: TRBD1; size: many; J: TRBJ2-5; V: TRBV7-7; CDR3: CASSLVLGQQETQYF; DNA: TGTGCTAGCAGCTTAGTACTGGGACAGCAAGAGACCCAGTACTTC
D: .; size: many; J: TRBJ2-7; V: TRBV30; CDR3: CAWSVRTQLSSYEQYF; DNA: TGTGCCTGGAGTGTAAGGACTCAGCTTAGCTCCTACGAGCAGTACTTC
D: .; size: .; J: TRBJ2-2; V: TRBV6-2/TRBV6-3; CDR3: CASSVSGTPTGELFF; DNA: TGTGCCAGCAGTGTATCCGGGACTCCGACCGGGGAGCTGTTTTTT
D: TRBD1; size: .; J: TRBJ1-2; V: TRBV18; CDR3: CASSKGQPTYGYTF; DNA: TGTGCCAGCTCTAAGGGACAGCCTACCTATGGCTACACCTTC
D: .; size: many; J: TRBJ1-1; V: TRBV5-1; CDR3: CASSSDRRSNTEAFF; DNA: TGCGCCAGCAGCTCGGACCGGAGATCGAACACTGAAGCTTTCTTT
D: .; size: many; J: TRBJ1-1; V: TRBV7-9; CDR3: CASSATGETEAFF; DNA: TGTGCCAGCAGCGCGACGGGGGAGACTGAAGCTTTCTTT
D: .; size: many; J: TRBJ1-3; V: TRBV30; CDR3: CAWSATSSGNTIYF; DNA: TGTGCCTGGAGTGCGACAAGCTCTGGAAACACCATATATTTT
D: .; size: few; J: TRBJ2-1; V: TRBV20-1; CDR3: CSARAPSSYNEQFF; DNA: TGCAGTGCTAGAGCACCTTCCTCCTACAATGAGCAGTTCTTC
D: TRBD1; size: many; J: TRBJ2-6; V: TRBV27; CDR3: CASSLWSGGYGANVLTF; DNA: TGTGCCAGCAGTTTATGGTCAGGGGGTTATGGGGCCAACGTCCTGACTTTC
D: .; size: .; J: TRBJ2-3; V: TRBV28; CDR3: CASSFYICSAPRLASQDTQYF; DNA: .
D: TRBD2; size: many; J: TRBJ2-1; V: TRBV28; CDR3: CASSLVTSGVNEQFF; DNA: TGTGCCAGCAGTTTAGTTACTAGCGGGGTGAATGAGCAGTTCTTC
D: .; size: many; J: TRBJ2-7; V: TRBV24-1; CDR3: CATSDPGSYEQYF; DNA: TGTGCCACCAGTGACCCGGGGTCCTACGAGCAGTACTTC
D: .; size: many; J: TRBJ2-5; V: TRBV28; CDR3: CASSLGLVGGYETQYF; DNA: TGTGCCAGCAGTTTGGGTTTGGTTGGGGGATATGAGACCCAGTACTTC